This entry lists 25 T cell receptor beta chains sequenced from one sample in a study of cytomegalovirus exposure and HLA in healthy donors. A multiplex PCR was run with 60 Vbeta primers and 13 Jbeta primers. Libraries were prepared by immunoSEQ multiplex PCR; TCRdb keeps only in-frame clonotypes and omits some of them. The sample totals roughly 82,000 clones. Sequencing used PBMCs. The receptors were sampled from an older woman in good health and CMV-seronegative.

The genes are TRBV6-5 and TRBJ1-4; no definite D call. The V gene's germline CDR1 is MNHEY and CDR2 SVGAGI. There are 15 residues in the CDR3. Deletions cut 0 bases from V and 6 bases from J, with 11 bases between. CDR3 bases: TGTGCCAGCAGTTACTCGAGCCAGCTAGATGAAAAACTGTTTTTT. Encoded protein: CASSYSSQLDEKLFF.

The chain uses TRBV28 and TRBJ2-7; D remains unclear. CDR3 size: 11 residues. V was cut by 6 bases and J by 5 bases, with 8 bases left in between. The germline CDR1 and CDR2 sequences are MDHEN and SYDVKM. This CDR3 reads CASRAVHEQYF. The CDR3 nucleotides are TGTGCCAGCAGGGCTGTTCACGAGCAGTACTTC.

The chain has TRBV5-1 and TRBJ2-3; tentative D call: TRBD1 (6 bases). In germline, CDR1 is SGHRS, CDR2 YFSETQ. Between the trimmed V and J ends, which lost 2 bases and 4 bases, there was a span of 23 bases. This CDR3 comprises 18 residues. The CDR3 nucleotides are TGCGCCAGCAGCTTATCACCGGTACAGGGAATCTTGTCAGATACGCAGTATTTT. Its protein product is CASSLSPVQGILSDTQYF.

The chain links TRBV9 to TRBJ2-1; 9 nucleotides align to TRBD1. This CDR3 is built from 16 residues. V gave up 0 bases and J gave up 8 bases; unmatched junction bases: 9. Germline V CDR1 and CDR2: SGDLS, YYNGEE. The DNA of the CDR3 is TGTGCCAGCAGCGTAGTTTCCGGGACAGGGTGCCATGAGCAGTTCTTC. Translated: CASSVVSGTGCHEQFF.

V is TRBV4-2 and J is TRBJ2-5; 7 bases map to TRBD2. The CDR3 contains 17 residues. CDR1 is LGHNA, CDR2 YNFKEQ, per germline. V gave up 8 bases and J gave up 0 bases; unmatched junction bases: 15. This CDR3 is CASSRDVAREYQETQYF. CDR3 DNA sequence: TGTGCCAGCTCTAGGGACGTTGCGCGGGAGTACCAAGAGACCCAGTACTTC.

The chain joins TRBV5-1 to TRBJ2-1, with 7 bases fitting TRBD1. Trimming took 1 base from V and 0 from J; bases not matched to a gene: 1. This CDR3 comprises 15 residues. From germline, CDR1 is SGHRS and CDR2 YFSETQ. CDR3 loop: CASSLRDSSYNEQFF. The CDR3 region has the DNA TGCGCCAGCAGCTTGCGGGACAGCTCCTACAATGAGCAGTTCTTC.

A remark on this clone: Its ends do not fully match the called genes, so a read error is possible. The CDR3 spells CASGFLRRDRAYNEQFF. The CDR3 DNA reads as TGTGCCAGCGGCTTCCTGCGACGGGACAGGGCCTACAATGAGCAGTTCTTC. The V call is TRBV7-9, the J call TRBJ2-1; 9 bases agree with TRBD1. The CDR3 loop spans 17 amino acids. The V gene's germline CDR1 is SEHNR and CDR2 FQNEAQ (reference sequence).

V gene TRBV7-9 combines with J gene TRBJ2-7; 11 nucleotides align to TRBD2. Trimming at V came to 1 base and at J to 6 bases, leaving 5 bases not matched to a gene. The CDR3 runs 15 residues. Germline CDR1 reads SEHNR; CDR2 reads FQNEAQ (reference sequence). The CDR3 protein is CASSLGSGRGGEQYF. The CDR3 nucleotides are TGTGCCAGCAGCTTAGGTAGCGGGAGGGGAGGCGAGCAGTACTTC.

This sequence joins TRBV19 and TRBJ2-7, with 7 bases lining up with TRBD2. Germline CDR1 LNHDA, CDR2 SQIVND (reference sequence). This CDR3 is built from 16 residues. V shed 7 bases, J shed 3 bases, and the junction held 15 bases outside the gene matches. The CDR3 region is CASMGPSGGSNYEQYF. In DNA form, the CDR3 reads TGTGCCAGTATGGGCCCCTCAGGCGGGAGTAACTACGAGCAGTACTTC.

The chain combines TRBV25-1 with TRBJ2-5; TRBD1 is a possible D gene (5 bases). Germline-derived CDR1 and CDR2 are MGHDK and SYGVNS. V lost 2 bases to trimming and J lost 5 bases, with 15 bases between them. The CDR3 runs 15 residues. The CDR3 DNA follows: TGTGCCAGCAGTGAACCAGACAGACACGGTGAGACCCAGTACTTC. Protein: CASSEPDRHGETQYF.

The genes are TRBV5-1 and TRBJ2-7; TRBD1 agrees at 8 bases. Looked up from germline, CDR1 is SGHRS and CDR2 is YFSETQ. Trimming took 5 bases from V and 2 from J; bases not matched to a gene: 6. The length of the CDR3 is 14 residues. CDR3 coding DNA: TGCGCCAGCAGACTACCGGGACAGGCCTACGAGCAGTACTTC. Its protein product is CASRLPGQAYEQYF.

This chain uses TRBV10-2 with TRBJ2-7, with 8 bases aligning to TRBD1. Germline V gene sequence: CDR1 WSHSY, CDR2 SAAADI. V dropped 1 base and J dropped 3; count of bases not matched to a gene: 5. The CDR3 has 15 residues. Here the CDR3 DNA reads TGCGCCAGCAGTGAGTTCGACAGGGGTGGCTACGAGCAGTACTTC. Amino acids: CASSEFDRGGYEQYF.

The chain recombines TRBV18 with TRBJ2-5, with D perhaps matching TRBD2 (6 bases). CDR3 length equals 15 residues. CDR1 and CDR2 from the germline V gene are KGHSH and LQKENI. Trimming removed 0 bases at V and 5 bases at J, with 13 bases between. The CDR3 loop reads CASSPPGTPKETQYF. In DNA form, the CDR3 reads TGTGCCAGCTCACCACCAGGGACTCCGAAGGAGACCCAGTACTTC.

This chain links TRBV4-3 with TRBJ2-3; D might be TRBD2 (7 bases). Germline lookup yields CDR1 LGHNA and CDR2 YSLEER. The CDR3 has 15 residues. Trimming removed 0 bases from V and 5 bases from J, with 12 bases in between. CDR3 sequence (DNA): TGCGCCAGCAGCCAAGAGGGGAGGGGGATAGATACGCAGTATTTT. Its protein is CASSQEGRGIDTQYF.

V gene TRBV13 combines with J gene TRBJ1-2; TRBD1 is a possible D gene (6 bases). Germline V gene lookup returns CDR1 PRHDT and CDR2 FYEKMQ (reference sequence). With 2 bases removed from V and 4 bases from J, the gap between germline ends came to 20 bases. The CDR3 is 17 residues long. CDR3 sequence (DNA): TGTGCCAGCAGCTTACGGGGGGCGCGGGGGTCCACCTATGGCTACACCTTC. Protein sequence: CASSLRGARGSTYGYTF.

The V gene is TRBV11-3, the J gene TRBJ2-1, with 8 bases that match TRBD2. This CDR3 spans 15 amino acids. The junction had 8 bases not matched to a gene; V was cut back by 5 bases and J by 5 bases. Germline CDR1 is SGHNT and CDR2 is YENEEA. The CDR3 loop reads CASSGSGSSHNEQFF. Here the CDR3 DNA reads TGTGCCAGCAGCGGGAGCGGGAGTTCCCACAATGAGCAGTTCTTC.

The chain couples TRBV5-8 to TRBJ1-6; no firm D call. This CDR3 has 14 amino acids. V was clipped by 7 bases and J by 3 bases, with 11 bases between them. Germline CDR1 SGHTS, CDR2 YDEGEE. The CDR3 loop is CASSTQVYNSPLHF. The CDR3 DNA reads TGTGCCAGCTCGACCCAGGTCTATAATTCACCCCTCCACTTT. The full variable domain, rest sourced from reference TRBV5-8 and TRBJ1-6, is EAGVTQSPTHLIKTRGQQATLRCSPISGHTSVYWYQQALGLGLQFLLWYDEGEERNRGNFPPRFSGRQFPNYSSELNVNALELEDSALYLCASSTQVYNSPLHFGNGTRLTVT.

V is TRBV10-1 and J is TRBJ2-5; D ambiguous. The DNA end lines up better with TRBJ2-7; the J call may be wrong. The CDR3 sequence is 12 residues long. CDR1 is WNHNN, CDR2 SYGVQD, per germline (reference sequence). CDR3 region: CASSEYSYEQYF. The DNA of the CDR3 is TGCGCCAGCAGTGAGTACAGCTACGAGCAGTACTTC.

The J gene is TRBJ2-1, the V gene TRBV7-9; 8 bases line up with TRBD1. CDR1 SEHNR and CDR2 FQNEAQ come from the germline V gene (reference sequence). CDR3 length: 14 amino acids. Trimming took 5 bases from V and 7 from J; bases not matched to a gene: 7. The CDR3 DNA reads as TGTGCCAGCAGCGCGACAGGGGTTAGGAATGAGCAGTTCTTC. Its translation: CASSATGVRNEQFF.

V is TRBV7-2 and J is TRBJ2-1, with 10 bases fitting TRBD2. Germline CDR1 reads SGHTA; CDR2 reads FQGNSA. Germline trimming cut 6 bases from V and 7 bases from J; bases unmatched to any gene: 6. The CDR3 has 14 residues. The CDR3, as DNA: TGTGCCAGCAGGACCCCTAGCGGGAGAAATGAGCAGTTCTTC. This gives the protein CASRTPSGRNEQFF.

The V gene is TRBV9, the J gene TRBJ2-2; D is perhaps TRBD1 (6 bases). The CDR3 spans 17 residues. CDR1 SGDLS and CDR2 YYNGEE come from the germline V gene. Trimming took off 0 bases at V and 0 bases at J, with 12 bases between the two ends. The CDR3 loop reads CASSVAQGEANTGELFF. The CDR3, as DNA: TGTGCCAGCAGCGTAGCACAGGGAGAGGCGAACACCGGGGAGCTGTTTTTT.

The rearrangement uses TRBV28 and TRBJ2-7, with 12 positions matching TRBD2. The CDR3 runs to 13 residues. Per the germline V gene, CDR1 is MDHEN and CDR2 is SYDVKM. Unmatched junction bases numbered 3, after V lost 7 bases and J lost 5 bases. The CDR3 loop reads CASTTSGSDEQYF. In nucleotides, the CDR3 is TGTGCCAGCACGACTAGCGGGAGCGACGAGCAGTACTTC.

V usage is TRBV18 and J usage is TRBJ2-3; 8 bases map to TRBD2. The CDR3 has 15 amino acids. Germline values: CDR1 KGHSH, CDR2 LQKENI. Trimming took 4 bases from V and 3 from J; bases not matched to a gene: 6. For the CDR3, the DNA is TGTGCCAGCTCACTGACCAGCGGGAGTACAGATACGCAGTATTTT. It encodes CASSLTSGSTDTQYF.

The chain links TRBV5-1 to TRBJ1-4; D is perhaps TRBD1 (5 bases). The germline V and J ends were trimmed by 0 bases and 0 bases, with 9 bases remaining between them. The CDR3 sequence is 16 residues long. The germline V gene encodes CDR1 SGHRS and CDR2 YFSETQ. In nucleotides, the CDR3 is TGCGCCAGCAGCTTGGGGGGCAGGCCAACTAATGAAAAACTGTTTTTT. Its translation: CASSLGGRPTNEKLFF.

The chain carries TRBV27 and TRBJ2-2; the D gene is possibly TRBD2 (5 bases). The CDR3 has 16 amino acids. Trimming removed 6 bases at V and 4 bases at J, with 18 bases between. Germline assignment: CDR1 MNHEY and CDR2 SMNVEV (reference sequence). The CDR3 sequence is CASRPSGTYGTGELFF. CDR3 nucleotide sequence: TGTGCCAGCAGACCCAGCGGAACCTACGGCACCGGGGAGCTGTTTTTT.